This passage covers 10 T cell receptor beta chains from one sample sequenced in a study of blood T cells in healthy people across ages. Next came a second PCR, run for about 7 to 11 cycles, which used a sample-barcoded 5' primer along with a J-beta primer mix. Using its own MiXCR run on the 5' RACE reads, TCRdb lists one record per CDR3 protein. The sample has about 570,000 distinct CDR3 sequences, roughly 28% seen once. The specimen sequenced was blood. The receptors stem from a woman aged 70-85 years in good health.

This clonotype was seen only a few times. V is TRBV24-1 and J is TRBJ2-4; maybe TRBD1 (5 bases). Trimming removed 3 bases from V and 2 bases from J, with 13 bases in between. CDR3 length: 16 residues. Germline CDR1 KGHDR, CDR2 SFDVKD. CDR3 in DNA: TGTGCCACCAGTGATGCTACGACAGCTACCAAAAACATTCAGTACTTC. Translation gives CATSDATTATKNIQYF.

The chain combines TRBV6-4 with TRBJ1-1; unclear D gene. Germline CDR1 and CDR2: MRHNA and SNTAGT. The CDR3 sequence is 13 residues long. The ends were cut back, 4 bases at V and 2 bases at J, with 8 bases in the middle. The CDR3 DNA reads as TGTGCCAGCAGTGTTAAGGCTAACACTGAAGCTTTCTTT. This codes for CASSVKANTEAFF.

This clonotype was seen only a few times. In DNA form, the CDR3 reads TGTGCCAGCAGCCAACCCGGGGGGTTGGGAGAAAAACTGTTTTTT. Translated, it gives CASSQPGGLGEKLFF. The V gene is TRBV3-1, the J gene TRBJ1-4, with a possible D match to TRBD1 (5 bases). Between the trimmed V and J ends, which lost 2 bases and 8 bases, there was a span of 15 bases. The CDR3 contains 15 residues. Germline assignment: CDR1 LGHDT and CDR2 YNNKEL (reference sequence).

This clonotype occurred a few times. The CDR3 loop is CASSLTRGGFYEQYF. CDR3 DNA: TGCGCCAGCAGCTTGACTCGCGGGGGGTTCTACGAGCAGTACTTC. This chain uses TRBV5-1 with TRBJ2-5; TRBD2 aligns across 8 bases. Gene TRBJ2-7 matches the end of the DNA better, so the J call may be wrong. This CDR3 contains 15 residues. CDR1 SGHRS and CDR2 YFSETQ come from the germline V gene.

In DNA form, the CDR3 reads TGCAGTGCTAGTTACACTGAAGCTTTCTTT. Translating it yields CSASYTEAFF. The chain combines TRBV20-1 with TRBJ1-1; D not resolved. The CDR3 runs to 10 residues. V lost 3 bases and J lost 3, with 2 bases in between. Germline V gene data show CDR1 as DFQATT and CDR2 as SNEGSKA (reference sequence).

V and J are TRBV20-1 and TRBJ1-2; D gene unclear. Per the germline V gene, CDR1 is DFQATT and CDR2 is SNEGSKA (reference sequence). The germline V and J ends were trimmed by 5 bases and 0 bases, with 10 bases remaining between them. The CDR3 is made up of 13 amino acids. CDR3 protein: CSAREGTNYGYTF. CDR3 bases: TGCAGTGCTCGTGAGGGCACTAACTATGGCTACACCTTC.

There are a few counts of this clonotype. This chain connects TRBV29-1 to TRBJ1-2; TRBD1 matches at 7 bases. This CDR3 comprises 12 residues. V lost 4 bases and J lost 7; bases outside the gene matches: 6. Germline V gene lookup returns CDR1 SQVTM and CDR2 ANQGSEA. CDR3 loop: CSVVWGDSGYTF. The CDR3 DNA sequence: TGCAGCGTTGTATGGGGGGACAGTGGCTACACCTTC.

V usage is TRBV4-1 and J usage is TRBJ2-3; 10 bases line up with TRBD2. V trimming: 1 base; J trimming: 4 bases; junction bases outside the gene matches: 5. This CDR3 region has 16 residues. Germline CDR1 and CDR2: MGHRA and YSYEKL. The CDR3 here is CASSQGYLAGADTQYF. CDR3 bases: TGCGCCAGCAGCCAAGGGTACCTAGCGGGGGCAGATACGCAGTATTTT.

This chain joins TRBV10-3 and TRBJ1-2; the match to TRBD1 covers 11 bases. The CDR3 is 16 amino acids. In germline, CDR1 is ENHRY, CDR2 SYGVKD. Unmatched junction bases numbered 9, after V lost 5 bases and J lost 4 bases. This CDR3 reads CAISPGTGGGFYGYTF. The CDR3 DNA reads TGTGCCATCAGTCCCGGGACAGGGGGAGGATTCTATGGCTACACCTTC.

This clonotype was found a few times. The rearrangement links TRBV12-3 or TRBV12-4 to TRBJ2-5, with TRBD1 as a possible D gene (5 bases). The V end was cut by 8 bases, the J end by 9 bases, with 16 bases between. This CDR3 spans 12 amino acids. The CDR3 sequence is CASALGLGAQYF. The CDR3 DNA sequence: TGTGCCAGCGCCTTGGGGCTTGGGGCCCAGTACTTC.